The T cell receptor (beta chain) described here comes from a study of blood T cell repertoires in COVID-19. Background on the study: Samples came from the United States, Italy and Spain, spanning acute and convalescent COVID-19. T cells, B-cell-depleted T cells, or PBMCs provided the cDNA or gDNA that served as material.

In the original workflow: Amplification from reference gene primers served as the basis for estimated nucleated cell counts. Here immunoSEQ multiplex PCR was the method, and the copy in TCRdb shows in-frame clones only, minus some. That table furnishes V, J and clone size, whereas the DNA furnished D and trimming. The sample consists of approximately 90,000 clones, 85% of them appearing once. With 5 bases removed from V and 1 base from J, the gap between germline ends came to 5 bases. This CDR3 has 13 residues. CDR1 and CDR2 (germline): SGHVS, FNYEAQ. Sequenced input: peripheral blood. The rearrangement uses TRBV7-6 and TRBJ2-2, with D unresolved. The clonotype comes from an elderly man with acute or convalescent COVID-19. Here the CDR3 DNA reads TGTGCCAGCAGCGGGCTGAACACCGGGGAGCTGTTTTTT. Translation: CASSGLNTGELFF.